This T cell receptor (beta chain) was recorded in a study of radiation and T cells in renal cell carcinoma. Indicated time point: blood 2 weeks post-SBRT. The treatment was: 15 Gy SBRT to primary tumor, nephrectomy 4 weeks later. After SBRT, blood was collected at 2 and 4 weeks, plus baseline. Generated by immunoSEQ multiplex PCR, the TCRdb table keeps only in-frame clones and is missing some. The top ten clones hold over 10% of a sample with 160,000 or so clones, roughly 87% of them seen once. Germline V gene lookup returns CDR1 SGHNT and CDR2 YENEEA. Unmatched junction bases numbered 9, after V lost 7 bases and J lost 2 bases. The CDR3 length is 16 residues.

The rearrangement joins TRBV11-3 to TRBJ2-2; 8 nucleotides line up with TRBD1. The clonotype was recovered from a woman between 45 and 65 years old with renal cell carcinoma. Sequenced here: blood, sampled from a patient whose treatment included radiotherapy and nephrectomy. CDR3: CASKGAGGENTGELFF. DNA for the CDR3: TGTGCCAGCAAGGGAGCAGGGGGCGAAAACACCGGGGAGCTGTTTTTT.